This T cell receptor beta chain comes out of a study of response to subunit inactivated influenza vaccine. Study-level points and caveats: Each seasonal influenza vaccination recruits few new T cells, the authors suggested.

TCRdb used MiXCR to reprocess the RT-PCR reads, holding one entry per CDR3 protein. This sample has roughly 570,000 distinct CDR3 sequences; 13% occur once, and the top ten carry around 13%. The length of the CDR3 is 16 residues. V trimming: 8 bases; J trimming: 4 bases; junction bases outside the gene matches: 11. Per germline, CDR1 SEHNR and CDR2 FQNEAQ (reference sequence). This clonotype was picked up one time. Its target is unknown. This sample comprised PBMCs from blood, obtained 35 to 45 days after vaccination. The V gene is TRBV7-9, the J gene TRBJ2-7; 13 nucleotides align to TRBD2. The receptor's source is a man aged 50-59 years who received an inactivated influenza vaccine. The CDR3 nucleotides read TGTGCCAGCGCCCATAGGTGGACTAGCGGGAGATACGAGCAGTACTTC. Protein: CASAHRWTSGRYEQYF.